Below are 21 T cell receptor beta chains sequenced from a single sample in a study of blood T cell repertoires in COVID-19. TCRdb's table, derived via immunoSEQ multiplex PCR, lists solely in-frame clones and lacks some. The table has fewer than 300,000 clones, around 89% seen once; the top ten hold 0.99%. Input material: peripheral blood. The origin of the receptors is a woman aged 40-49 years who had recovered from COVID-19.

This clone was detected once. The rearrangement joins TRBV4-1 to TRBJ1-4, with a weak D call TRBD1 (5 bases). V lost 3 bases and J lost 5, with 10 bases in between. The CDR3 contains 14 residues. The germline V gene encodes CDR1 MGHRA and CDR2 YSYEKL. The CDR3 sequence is CASSQGGPNEKLFF. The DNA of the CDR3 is TGCGCCAGCAGCCAGGGGGGACCCAATGAAAAACTGTTTTTT.

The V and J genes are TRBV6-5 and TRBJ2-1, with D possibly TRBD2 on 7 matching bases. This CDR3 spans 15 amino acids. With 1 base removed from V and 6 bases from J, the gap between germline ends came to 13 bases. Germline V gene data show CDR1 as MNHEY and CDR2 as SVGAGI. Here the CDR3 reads CASSYYQGGGNEQFF. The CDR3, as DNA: TGTGCCAGCAGTTACTACCAGGGAGGGGGCAATGAGCAGTTCTTC.

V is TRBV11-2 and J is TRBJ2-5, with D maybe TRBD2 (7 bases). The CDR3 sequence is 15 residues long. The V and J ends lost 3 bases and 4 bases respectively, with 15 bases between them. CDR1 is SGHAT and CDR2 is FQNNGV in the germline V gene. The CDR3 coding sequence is TGTGCCAGCAGCTTTCGGGGGGCGAGGGGAGAGACCCAGTACTTC. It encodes CASSFRGARGETQYF.

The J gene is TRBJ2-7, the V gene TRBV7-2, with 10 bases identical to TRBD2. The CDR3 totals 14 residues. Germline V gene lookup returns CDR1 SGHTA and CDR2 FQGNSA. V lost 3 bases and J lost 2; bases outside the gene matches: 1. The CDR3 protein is CASSLTSGPYEQYF. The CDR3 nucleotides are TGTGCCAGCAGCTTGACTAGCGGGCCCTACGAGCAGTACTTC.

The DNA for the CDR3 is TGTGCCAGCGGACAGGGGGCAGATACGCAGTATTTT. Its translation: CASGQGADTQYF. V gene TRBV6-6 combines with J gene TRBJ2-3, with 10 nucleotides matching TRBD1. Germline V gene sequence: CDR1 MNHNY, CDR2 SVGAGI (reference sequence). CDR3 length: 12 amino acids. V lost 8 bases and J lost 4; bases outside the gene matches: 0.

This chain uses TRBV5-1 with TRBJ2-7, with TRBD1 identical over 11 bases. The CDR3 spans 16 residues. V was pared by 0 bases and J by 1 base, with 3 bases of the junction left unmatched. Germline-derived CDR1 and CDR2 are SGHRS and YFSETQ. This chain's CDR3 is CASSLAWDRGSYEQYF. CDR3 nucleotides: TGCGCCAGCAGCTTGGCTTGGGACAGGGGGTCCTACGAGCAGTACTTC.

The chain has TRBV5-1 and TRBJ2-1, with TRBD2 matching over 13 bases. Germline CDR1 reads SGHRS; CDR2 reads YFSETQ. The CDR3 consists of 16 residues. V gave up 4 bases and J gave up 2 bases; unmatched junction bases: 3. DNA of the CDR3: TGCGCCAGCAGCCCGGGACTAGCGGGACCCTACAATGAGCAGTTCTTC. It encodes CASSPGLAGPYNEQFF.

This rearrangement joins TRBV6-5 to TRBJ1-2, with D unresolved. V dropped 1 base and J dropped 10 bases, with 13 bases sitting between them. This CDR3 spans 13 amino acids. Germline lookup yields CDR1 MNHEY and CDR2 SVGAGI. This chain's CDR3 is CASSYYPDAAYTF. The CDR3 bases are TGTGCCAGCAGTTACTACCCCGATGCGGCCTACACCTTC.

CDR3 DNA sequence: TGTGCCAGCAGCCCCCCTGCGGGGGCAGATACGCAGTATTTT. Protein: CASSPPAGADTQYF. This chain uses TRBV2 with TRBJ2-3; 7 positions match TRBD2. Germline V gives CDR1 SNHLY, CDR2 FYNNEI. The CDR3 is 14 amino acids. Trimming took 6 bases from V and 4 from J; bases not matched to a gene: 7. The full variable domain, its missing parts supplied by reference TRBV2 and TRBJ2-3, is EPEVTQTPSHQVTQMGQEVILRCVPISNHLYFYWYRQILGQKVEFLVSFYNNEISEKSEIFDDQFSVERPDGSNFTLKIRSTKLEDSAMYFCASSPPAGADTQYFGPGTRLTVL.

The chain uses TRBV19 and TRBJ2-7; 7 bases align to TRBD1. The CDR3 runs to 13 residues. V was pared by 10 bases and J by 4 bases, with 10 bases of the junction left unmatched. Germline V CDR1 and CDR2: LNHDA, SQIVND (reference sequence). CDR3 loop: CATPGGGPYEQYV. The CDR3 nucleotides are TGTGCCACACCAGGGGGTGGGCCTTACGAGCAGTACGTC.

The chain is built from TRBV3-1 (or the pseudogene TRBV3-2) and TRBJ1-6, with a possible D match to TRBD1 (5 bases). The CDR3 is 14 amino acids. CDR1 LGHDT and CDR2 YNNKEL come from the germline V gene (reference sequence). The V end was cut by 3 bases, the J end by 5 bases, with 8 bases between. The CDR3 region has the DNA TGTGCCAGCAGCCAGGGGCAGAATAATTCACCCCTCCACTTT. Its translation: CASSQGQNNSPLHF.

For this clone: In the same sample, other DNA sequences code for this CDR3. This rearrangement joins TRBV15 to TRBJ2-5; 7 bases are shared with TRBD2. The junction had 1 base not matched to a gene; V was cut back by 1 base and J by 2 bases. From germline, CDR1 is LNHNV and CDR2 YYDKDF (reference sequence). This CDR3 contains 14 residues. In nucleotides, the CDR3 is TGTGCCACCAGCAGAGGGGGGGGACAAGAGACCCAGTACTTC. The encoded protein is CATSRGGGQETQYF. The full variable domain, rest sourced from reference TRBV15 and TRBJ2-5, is DAMVIQNPRYQVTQFGKPVTLSCSQTLNHNVMYWYQQKSSQAPKLLFHYYDKDFNNEADTPDNFQSRRPNTSFCFLDIRSPGLGDTAMYLCATSRGGGQETQYFGPGTRLLVL.

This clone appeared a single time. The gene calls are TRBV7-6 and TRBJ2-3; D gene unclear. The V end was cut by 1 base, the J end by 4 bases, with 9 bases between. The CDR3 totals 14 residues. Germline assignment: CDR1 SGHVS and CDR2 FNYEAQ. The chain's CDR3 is CASSLGRSSDTQYF. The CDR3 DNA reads TGTGCCAGCAGCTTAGGTCGGTCCTCAGATACGCAGTATTTT. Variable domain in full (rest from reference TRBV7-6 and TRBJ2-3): GAGVSQSPRYKVTKRGQDVALRCDPISGHVSLYWYRQALGQGPEFLTYFNYEAQQDKSGLPNDRFSAERPEGSISTLTIQRTEQRDSAMYRCASSLGRSSDTQYFGPGTRLTVL.

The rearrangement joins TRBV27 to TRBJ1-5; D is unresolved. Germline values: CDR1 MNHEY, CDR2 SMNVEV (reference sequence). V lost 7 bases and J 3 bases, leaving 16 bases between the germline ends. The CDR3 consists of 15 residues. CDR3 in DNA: TGTGCCAGCACTAAGGTGGGGAGCCACAATCAGCCCCAGCATTTT. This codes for CASTKVGSHNQPQHF.

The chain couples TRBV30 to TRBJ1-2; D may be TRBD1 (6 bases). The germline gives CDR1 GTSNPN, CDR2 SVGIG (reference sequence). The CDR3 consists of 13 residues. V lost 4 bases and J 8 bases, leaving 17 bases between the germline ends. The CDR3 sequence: CAWTGGGRRGYTF. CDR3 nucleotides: TGTGCCTGGACCGGGGGGGGGCGTAGGGGCTACACCTTC. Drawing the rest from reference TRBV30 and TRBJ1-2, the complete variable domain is SQTIHQWPATLVQPVGSPLSLECTVEGTSNPNLYWYRQAAGRGLQLLFYSVGIGQISSEVPQNLSASRPQDRQFILSSKKLLLSDSGFYLCAWTGGGRRGYTFGSGTRLTVV.

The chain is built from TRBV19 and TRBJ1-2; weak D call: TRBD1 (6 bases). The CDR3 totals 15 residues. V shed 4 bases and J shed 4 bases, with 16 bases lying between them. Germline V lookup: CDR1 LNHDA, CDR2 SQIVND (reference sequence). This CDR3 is CASSRDLTGGYGYTF. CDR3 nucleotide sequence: TGTGCCAGTAGTAGGGACCTGACAGGCGGCTATGGCTACACCTTC.

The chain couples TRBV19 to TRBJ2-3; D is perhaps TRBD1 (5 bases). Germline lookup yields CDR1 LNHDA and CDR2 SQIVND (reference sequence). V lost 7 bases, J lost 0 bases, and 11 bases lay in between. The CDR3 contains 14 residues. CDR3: CASTLGPSTDTQYF. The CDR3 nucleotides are TGTGCCAGTACCCTGGGGCCCAGCACAGATACGCAGTATTTT.

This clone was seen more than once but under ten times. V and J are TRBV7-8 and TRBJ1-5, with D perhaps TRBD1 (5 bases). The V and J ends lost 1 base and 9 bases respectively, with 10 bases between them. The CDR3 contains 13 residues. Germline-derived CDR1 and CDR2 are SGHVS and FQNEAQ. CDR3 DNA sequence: TGTGCCAGCAGCTTAGGTGGGGCAGGGCCCCAGCATTTT. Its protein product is CASSLGGAGPQHF.

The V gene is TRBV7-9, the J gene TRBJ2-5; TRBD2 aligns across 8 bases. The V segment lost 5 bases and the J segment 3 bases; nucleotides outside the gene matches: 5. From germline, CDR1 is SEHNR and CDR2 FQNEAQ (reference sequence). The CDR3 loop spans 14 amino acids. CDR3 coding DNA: TGTGCCAGCAGCCCCCTGGGACTAGAAGAGACCCAGTACTTC. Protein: CASSPLGLEETQYF.

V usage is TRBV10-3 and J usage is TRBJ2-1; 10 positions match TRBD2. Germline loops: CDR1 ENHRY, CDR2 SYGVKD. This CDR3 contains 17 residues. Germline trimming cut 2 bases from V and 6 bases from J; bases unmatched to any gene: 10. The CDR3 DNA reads TGTGCCATCAGTGAGCGGCTAGCGGGAGAGGGGGGCAATGAGCAGTTCTTC. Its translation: CAISERLAGEGGNEQFF.

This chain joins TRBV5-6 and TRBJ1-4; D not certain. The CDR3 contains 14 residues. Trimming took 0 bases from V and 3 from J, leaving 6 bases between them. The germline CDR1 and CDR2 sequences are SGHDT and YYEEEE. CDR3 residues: CASSLGRPNEKLFF. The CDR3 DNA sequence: TGTGCCAGCAGCTTGGGGCGGCCTAATGAAAAACTGTTTTTT.